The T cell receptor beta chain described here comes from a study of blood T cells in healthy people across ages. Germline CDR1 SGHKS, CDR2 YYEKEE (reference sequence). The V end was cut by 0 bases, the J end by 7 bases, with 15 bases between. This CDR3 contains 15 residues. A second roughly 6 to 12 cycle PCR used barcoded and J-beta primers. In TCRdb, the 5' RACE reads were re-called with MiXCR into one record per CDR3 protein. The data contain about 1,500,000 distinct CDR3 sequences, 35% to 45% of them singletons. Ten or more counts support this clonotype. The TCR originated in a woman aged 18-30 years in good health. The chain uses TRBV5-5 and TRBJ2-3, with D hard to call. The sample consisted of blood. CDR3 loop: CASSLAAASVYTQYF. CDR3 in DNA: TGTGCCAGCAGCTTGGCGGCAGCCTCAGTCTATACGCAGTATTTT.